Below, 21 T cell receptor beta chains from the same sample are listed, as sequenced in a study of identical twins. From the 5' RACE reads, TCRdb called clonotypes with MiXCR, one entry per CDR3 protein. Of about 530,000 distinct CDR3 sequences in the sample, roughly 15% were seen once. The sample was also reused in another study, on yellow fever vaccine responses in identical twins.

Material for sequencing was CD4+ T cells sorted from blood. These TCRs come from a woman aged 18-29 years in good health.

This clonotype has a count of ten or more. CDR3: CASRSGRDYEQYF. The CDR3 DNA sequence: TGCGCCAGCAGGTCGGGACGGGACTACGAGCAGTACTTC. The rearrangement uses TRBV5-1 and TRBJ2-7; D might be TRBD1 or TRBD2, each matching 5 bases. Germline CDR1 and CDR2: SGHRS and YFSETQ. The V and J ends lost 5 bases and 3 bases respectively, with 12 bases between them. The CDR3 spans 13 residues.

This clonotype has just a few counts. V gene TRBV20-1 combines with J gene TRBJ1-2; the D gene is possibly TRBD1 (5 bases). V dropped 6 bases and J dropped 5 bases, with 13 bases sitting between them. This CDR3 is built from 12 residues. The germline CDR1 and CDR2 sequences are DFQATT and SNEGSKA (reference sequence). The CDR3: CSAWDPRYGYTF. As DNA, the CDR3 is TGCAGTGCCTGGGACCCACGGTATGGCTACACCTTC.

The rearrangement links TRBV7-9 to TRBJ2-4, with no clear D. This CDR3 contains 15 residues. V was shortened by 5 bases and J by 0 bases, with 11 bases between the two germline ends. Germline CDR1 SEHNR, CDR2 FQNEAQ (reference sequence). CDR3 nucleotides: TGTGCCAGCAGCACCGCTAACTTAGCCAAAAACATTCAGTACTTC. Amino acids: CASSTANLAKNIQYF.

This clonotype was seen more than once but under ten times. The chain uses TRBV29-1 and TRBJ2-1; a weak D match, TRBD2 (6 bases). The germline V gene encodes CDR1 SQVTM and CDR2 ANQGSEA. This CDR3 comprises 14 residues. The ends were cut back, 4 bases at V and 1 base at J, with 11 bases in the middle. CDR3 in amino acids: CSVVRGMSYNEQFF. The CDR3 nucleotides are TGCAGCGTTGTGCGGGGAATGTCCTACAATGAGCAGTTCTTC.

At least ten counts were recorded for this clonotype. The rearrangement joins TRBV12-3 or TRBV12-4 to TRBJ1-5; no firm D call. Between the trimmed V and J ends, which lost 3 bases and 0 bases, there was a span of 6 bases. The length of the CDR3 is 14 residues. CDR3 sequence (DNA): TGTGCCAGCAGTTTTGGCTATAGCAATCAGCCCCAGCATTTT. This sequence encodes CASSFGYSNQPQHF.

The chain uses TRBV5-4 and TRBJ2-5; 7 positions match TRBD2. The germline V gene has CDR1 SGHNT and CDR2 YYREEE (reference sequence). The CDR3 length is 15 residues. V shed 4 bases and J 0 bases; nucleotides not matched to a gene: 6. The CDR3 loop reads CASSPPGTNQETQYF. The CDR3 DNA reads TGTGCCAGCAGCCCCCCCGGGACTAACCAAGAGACCCAGTACTTC.

Only a few counts were recorded for this clonotype. The rearrangement joins TRBV18 to TRBJ1-5; possible D gene TRBD1, 6 bases. CDR1 is KGHSH, CDR2 LQKENI, per germline. The CDR3 contains 17 residues. The germline V and J ends were trimmed by 1 base and 9 bases, with 22 bases remaining between them. In DNA, the CDR3 is TGTGCCAGCTCACCACTTCTCTTAACAGGGAGGGAAGGGCCCCAGCATTTT. It yields the protein CASSPLLLTGREGPQHF.

The V gene is TRBV5-4, the J gene TRBJ2-5; TRBD2 is a possible D gene (6 bases). The germline CDR1 and CDR2 sequences are SGHNT and YYREEE (reference sequence). V was cut by 0 bases and J by 4 bases, with 19 bases left in between. CDR3 size: 17 residues. This chain's CDR3 is CASSLESHWGVIETQYF. In DNA, the CDR3 is TGTGCCAGCAGCTTGGAATCACATTGGGGGGTAATAGAGACCCAGTACTTC.

This clonotype appeared a few times. The chain employs TRBV7-9 and TRBJ2-3; D is perhaps TRBD2 (7 bases). The CDR3 loop spans 17 amino acids. Trimming pared 5 bases from V and 4 bases from J, leaving 22 bases between. From germline, CDR1 is SEHNR and CDR2 FQNEAQ (reference sequence). Here the CDR3 reads CASSPGGLAVGADTQYF. CDR3 nucleotide sequence: TGTGCCAGCAGCCCTGGGGGGCTAGCGGTGGGAGCAGATACGCAGTATTTT. The full variable domain, rest sourced from reference TRBV7-9 and TRBJ2-3, is DTGVSQNPRHKITKRGQNVTFRCDPISEHNRLYWYRQTLGQGPEFLTYFQNEAQLEKSRLLSDRFSAERPKGSFSTLEIQRTEQGDSAMYLCASSPGGLAVGADTQYFGPGTRLTVL.

The chain combines TRBV21-1 with TRBJ2-3; the D segment call TRBD2 is taken from the table without a DNA check. TRBV21-1 is shown as a pseudogene. CDR3 size: 17 residues. The chain's CDR3 is CASSSRTSGSHTDTQYF. The CDR3 coding sequence is TGTGCCAGCAGCTCCCGGACTAGCGGATCTCACACAGATACGCAGTATTTT.

V and J are TRBV12-3 or TRBV12-4 and TRBJ2-5; possibly TRBD2 for D (6 bases). The CDR3 is made up of 13 amino acids. Trimming took off 5 bases at V and 5 bases at J, with 12 bases between the two ends. CDR3 protein: CASSRRGFETQYF. CDR3 in DNA: TGTGCCAGCAGTCGGCGGGGATTTGAGACCCAGTACTTC.

The rearrangement links TRBV20-1 to TRBJ2-5, with D perhaps TRBD1 (5 bases). Trimming removed 3 bases from V and 1 base from J, with 15 bases in between. In germline, CDR1 is DFQATT, CDR2 SNEGSKA (reference sequence). This CDR3 is 15 amino acids long. CDR3 sequence (DNA): TGCAGTGCTAGGGACAACCGTGGGGCCCAAGAGACCCAGTACTTC. Protein sequence: CSARDNRGAQETQYF.

This chain links TRBV24-1 with TRBJ2-3, with 7 bases fitting TRBD1. The CDR3 contains 16 residues. Per germline, CDR1 KGHDR and CDR2 SFDVKD. The junction had 13 bases not matched to a gene; V was cut back by 9 bases and J by 2 bases. The CDR3 nucleotides are TGTGCCACCCGAGGACCTACAGGGGATCCCACAGATACGCAGTATTTT. Protein: CATRGPTGDPTDTQYF.

The sample holds a few counts of this clonotype. The chain recombines TRBV7-9 with TRBJ1-5; TRBD1 matches 8 bases. V lost 6 bases to trimming and J lost 2 bases; unmatched junction nucleotides: 6. This CDR3 has 15 amino acids. Germline CDR1 SEHNR, CDR2 FQNEAQ (reference sequence). The CDR3 region has the DNA TGTGCCAGCAGTCAGGGGGCAGGGGGCAATCAGCCCCAGCATTTT. It encodes CASSQGAGGNQPQHF.

The chain combines TRBV14 with TRBJ2-1, with a weak D call TRBD1 (5 bases). V was trimmed by 0 bases and J by 9 bases, leaving 15 bases between them. Per germline, CDR1 SGHDN and CDR2 FVKESK. This CDR3 is built from 15 residues. DNA for the CDR3: TGTGCCAGCAGCCAAGATCTTGTAGGGGTAGGTGAGCAGTTCTTC. Its translation: CASSQDLVGVGEQFF.

This clonotype was observed a few times. CDR3 nucleotide sequence: TGTGCCAGCAGACAAGGGGCTGGGTGGTACGAGCAGTACGTC. This codes for CASRQGAGWYEQYV. This chain links TRBV21-1 with TRBJ2-7. TRBV21-1 is designated a pseudogene. The CDR3 extends over 14 amino acids.

This chain links TRBV7-6 with TRBJ2-2, with TRBD2 matching over 7 bases. V dropped 5 bases and J dropped 7; count of bases not matched to a gene: 7. CDR3 length equals 14 residues. Germline CDR1 is SGHVS and CDR2 is FNYEAQ. CDR3 sequence (DNA): TGTGCCAGCAGCCCCGGGCTAGCGGTCGGGGAGCTGTTTTTT. This codes for CASSPGLAVGELFF.

This clonotype was found once. The V call is TRBV7-6, the J call TRBJ2-1, with 7 bases that match TRBD2. V lost 5 bases, J lost 2 bases, and 6 bases stayed unmatched. The length of the CDR3 is 15 residues. CDR1 and CDR2 from the germline V gene are SGHVS and FNYEAQ. CDR3 DNA: TGTGCCAGCAGCAAATCTAGCGGAGCCTACAATGAGCAGTTCTTC. Translating gives CASSKSSGAYNEQFF. Full variable domain (rest looked up from reference TRBV7-6 and TRBJ2-1): GAGVSQSPRYKVTKRGQDVALRCDPISGHVSLYWYRQALGQGPEFLTYFNYEAQQDKSGLPNDRFSAERPEGSISTLTIQRTEQRDSAMYRCASSKSSGAYNEQFFGPGTRLTVL.

This clonotype appeared a few times. The V and J genes are TRBV7-9 and TRBJ2-7, with D perhaps TRBD2 (6 bases). The CDR3 runs to 14 residues. The V gene lost 1 base and the J gene lost 3 bases, with 10 bases spanning the gap. Germline V gene sequence: CDR1 SEHNR, CDR2 FQNEAQ (reference sequence). CDR3 nucleotides: TGTGCCAGCAGCTTAGTTGGAGGGGACTACGAGCAGTACTTC. Its translation: CASSLVGGDYEQYF. The full variable domain, with the rest looked up from reference TRBV7-9 and TRBJ2-7, is DTGVSQNPRHKITKRGQNVTFRCDPISEHNRLYWYRQTLGQGPEFLTYFQNEAQLEKSRLLSDRFSAERPKGSFSTLEIQRTEQGDSAMYLCASSLVGGDYEQYFGPGTRLTVT.

V usage is TRBV12-3 or TRBV12-4 and J usage is TRBJ2-7; TRBD1 agrees at 7 bases. The ends lost 2 bases at V and 8 bases at J; junction bases unmatched: 6. This CDR3 region has 13 residues. The CDR3 coding sequence is TGTGCCAGCAGTTTAAAGGGGGCATTTAAGCAGTACTTC. It encodes CASSLKGAFKQYF.

J is TRBJ1-5 and V is TRBV6-1; D uncertain. V dropped 0 bases and J dropped 0 bases, with 15 bases sitting between them. CDR1 is MNHNS and CDR2 is SASEGT in the germline V gene. The CDR3 covers 18 residues. The CDR3 is CASSEALFRRYSNQPQHF. CDR3 in DNA: TGTGCCAGCAGTGAAGCACTGTTTCGGCGGTATAGCAATCAGCCCCAGCATTTT.